Below are 18 T cell receptor beta chains sequenced from a single sample in a study of blood T cell repertoires in COVID-19. Generated by immunoSEQ multiplex PCR, the TCRdb table keeps only in-frame clones and is missing some. Of tens of thousands of clones detected, around 84% appear once; the ten largest clones hold 50% to 70%. Sequenced input: peripheral blood. These receptor sequences come from a man between 65 and 80 years old with acute or convalescent COVID-19.

This chain uses TRBV27 with TRBJ1-1; TRBD1 matches at 8 bases. Germline V gives CDR1 MNHEY, CDR2 SMNVEV (reference sequence). The junction had 7 bases not matched to a gene; V was cut back by 5 bases and J by 2 bases. This CDR3 is 15 amino acids long. Here the CDR3 DNA reads TGTGCCAGCAGTCTTCAGGGGGCGCTTAACACTGAAGCTTTCTTT. This gives the protein CASSLQGALNTEAFF.

The chain has TRBV6-5 and TRBJ1-5; TRBD1 is a possible D gene (6 bases). This CDR3 is built from 15 residues. V lost 4 bases, J lost 1 base, and 11 bases lay in between. The germline gives CDR1 MNHEY, CDR2 SVGAGI. The CDR3 loop is CASSSRRGSNQPQHF. The CDR3 bases are TGTGCCAGCAGTTCCCGAAGGGGGAGCAATCAGCCCCAGCATTTT.

The gene calls are TRBV3-1 (or the pseudogene TRBV3-2) and TRBJ2-3; TRBD2 agrees at 11 bases. V shed 0 bases and J 3 bases; nucleotides not matched to a gene: 5. Germline values: CDR1 LGHDT, CDR2 YNNKEL (reference sequence). The CDR3 is made up of 17 amino acids. In DNA form, the CDR3 reads TGTGCCAGCAGCCAAGATCCCCTAGCGGGGGGAACAGATACGCAGTATTTT. Amino acids: CASSQDPLAGGTDTQYF.

The gene calls are TRBV7-6 and TRBJ2-5; the D gene is possibly TRBD1 (6 bases). Looked up from germline, CDR1 is SGHVS and CDR2 is FNYEAQ. This CDR3 region has 13 residues. V lost 0 bases and J lost 5, with 7 bases in between. The CDR3 loop is CASSLAGAETQYF. The DNA of the CDR3 is TGTGCCAGCAGCTTAGCGGGGGCGGAGACCCAGTACTTC. Drawing the rest from reference TRBV7-6 and TRBJ2-5, the complete variable domain is GAGVSQSPRYKVTKRGQDVALRCDPISGHVSLYWYRQALGQGPEFLTYFNYEAQQDKSGLPNDRFSAERPEGSISTLTIQRTEQRDSAMYRCASSLAGAETQYFGPGTRLLVL.

This chain connects TRBV7-3 to TRBJ2-2; no reliable D call. This CDR3 region has 14 residues. CDR1 is SGHTA, CDR2 FQGTGA, per germline. Trimming removed 4 bases at V and 1 base at J, with 7 bases between. The CDR3: CASSSRGNTGELFF. CDR3 bases: TGTGCCAGCAGCTCTAGAGGGAACACCGGGGAGCTGTTTTTT. The full variable domain, rest sourced from reference TRBV7-3 and TRBJ2-2, is GAGVSQTPSNKVTEKGKYVELRCDPISGHTALYWYRQSLGQGPEFLIYFQGTGAADDSGLPNDRFFAVRPEGSVSTLKIQRTERGDSAVYLCASSSRGNTGELFFGEGSRLTVL.

There are a few counts of this clone. The chain joins TRBV7-6 to TRBJ1-3; D is unresolved. The CDR3 length is 12 residues. Trimming stripped 5 bases from V and 3 bases from J, with 5 bases between. Germline CDR1 is SGHVS and CDR2 is FNYEAQ. DNA of the CDR3: TGTGCCAGCAGCGCGAGTGGAAACACCATATATTTT. Protein product: CASSASGNTIYF.

This rearrangement joins TRBV5-1 to TRBJ1-1, with D tentatively TRBD1 (5 bases). V shed 6 bases and J shed 1 base, with 13 bases lying between them. The germline V gene has CDR1 SGHRS and CDR2 YFSETQ. This CDR3 contains 14 residues. The CDR3 loop is CASTGQQANTEAFF. The CDR3 nucleotides read TGCGCCAGCACTGGGCAACAGGCGAACACTGAAGCTTTCTTT.

The chain has TRBV11-2 and TRBJ2-7; perhaps TRBD1 as D (5 bases). Germline CDR1 and CDR2: SGHAT and FQNNGV. The CDR3 extends over 14 amino acids. V was clipped by 1 base and J by 1 base, with 8 bases between them. The CDR3 protein is CASSLATVSYEQYF. CDR3 DNA sequence: TGTGCCAGCAGCTTAGCGACAGTATCCTACGAGCAGTACTTC.

CDR3 amino acids: CASSLEYLNNEQFF. CDR3 DNA sequence: TGTGCCAGCAGCTTAGAGTACCTAAACAATGAGCAGTTCTTC. The rearrangement joins TRBV11-2 to TRBJ2-1; D is unresolved. The germline gives CDR1 SGHAT, CDR2 FQNNGV. The CDR3 sequence is 14 residues long. V lost 0 bases to trimming and J lost 5 bases, with 8 bases between them.

In regard to this clone: An end of the junction differs from the germline gene, which may be a read error. V gene TRBV27 combines with J gene TRBJ1-5, with 7 positions matching TRBD1. There are 12 residues in the CDR3. Germline CDR1 is MNHEY and CDR2 is SMNVEV (reference sequence). The CDR3 region has the DNA TGTGCCAGCCCTTGGTGGGGACAGCACCAGCATTTT. It encodes CASPWWGQHQHF.

The chain links TRBV28 to TRBJ1-5, with D unclear. There are 12 residues in the CDR3. CDR1 is MDHEN and CDR2 is SYDVKM in the germline V gene. The CDR3 DNA reads TGTACCTCCCGCTATAGCAATCAGCCCCAGCATTTT. It codes for CTSRYSNQPQHF.

The CDR3 DNA follows: TGTGCCAGCAGTTACTCGAGTAGTAACACTGAAGCTTTCTTT. Translating it yields CASSYSSSNTEAFF. The rearrangement uses TRBV6-5 and TRBJ1-1; D is unresolved. Per germline, CDR1 MNHEY and CDR2 SVGAGI. The CDR3 has 14 residues. V was clipped by 0 bases and J by 2 bases, with 7 bases between them.

The J gene is TRBJ1-3, the V gene TRBV18, with D uncertain. Germline V gene sequence: CDR1 KGHSH, CDR2 LQKENI. The CDR3 is 15 amino acids. The V end was cut by 3 bases, the J end by 0 bases, with 9 bases between. CDR3 nucleotide sequence: TGTGCCAGCTCACCTCAGGTCCCCTCTGGAAACACCATATATTTT. Translated, it gives CASSPQVPSGNTIYF.

The J gene is TRBJ1-1, the V gene TRBV30; 10 bases line up with TRBD1. Losses at the gene ends were 5 bases for V and 11 bases for J; bases not matched to a gene: 11. The CDR3 totals 13 residues. CDR1 is GTSNPN and CDR2 is SVGIG in the germline V gene (reference sequence). DNA for the CDR3: TGTGCCTGGGCCCACGGGACAGGGGCCATGGCTTTCTTT. As protein: CAWAHGTGAMAFF. The full variable domain, in which reference TRBV30 and TRBJ1-1 provide the parts outside the CDR3, is SQTIHQWPATLVQPVGSPLSLECTVEGTSNPNLYWYRQAAGRGLQLLFYSVGIGQISSEVPQNLSASRPQDRQFILSSKKLLLSDSGFYLCAWAHGTGAMAFFGQGTRLTVV.

The chain employs TRBV7-9 and TRBJ2-7; 10 positions match TRBD1. The trim removed 2 bases at V and 4 bases at J, leaving 14 bases unmatched. Germline CDR1 and CDR2: SEHNR and FQNEAQ (reference sequence). The CDR3 consists of 18 residues. CDR3 sequence: CASSLRPTRQGAQYEQYF. The CDR3 region has the DNA TGTGCCAGCAGCTTAAGACCCACTCGACAGGGGGCTCAATACGAGCAGTACTTC. Full variable domain (outside the CDR3, taken from reference TRBV7-9 and TRBJ2-7): DTGVSQNPRHKITKRGQNVTFRCDPISEHNRLYWYRQTLGQGPEFLTYFQNEAQLEKSRLLSDRFSAERPKGSFSTLEIQRTEQGDSAMYLCASSLRPTRQGAQYEQYFGPGTRLTVT.

This clone was seen more than once but under ten times. The chain links TRBV20-1 to TRBJ2-3, with D tentatively TRBD2 (5 bases). The CDR3 is 11 amino acids. Per germline, CDR1 DFQATT and CDR2 SNEGSKA (reference sequence). V lost 7 bases and J 8 bases, leaving 13 bases between the germline ends. CDR3 sequence reads: CSVGEQRTQYF. The CDR3 DNA reads as TGCAGTGTGGGAGAACAGCGTACGCAGTATTTT.

Ten or more counts support this clone. The chain carries TRBV18 and TRBJ2-7; 7 bases align to TRBD1. The CDR3 sequence is 14 residues long. CDR1 KGHSH and CDR2 LQKENI come from the germline V gene. After removal of 4 bases from V and 0 bases from J, the junction contained 3 bases not matched to a gene. The CDR3 DNA sequence: TGTGCCAGCTCACAACAGGGGAGCTCCTACGAGCAGTACTTC. Its translation: CASSQQGSSYEQYF.

This clone occurred once. This chain uses TRBV28 with TRBJ2-1; D uncertain. The germline V gene has CDR1 MDHEN and CDR2 SYDVKM. V shed 7 bases and J shed 4 bases, with 17 bases lying between them. CDR3 size: 15 residues. CDR3 bases: TGTGCCAGCACACCCCCCCCCAGTCCGTACAATGAGCAGTTCTTC. It specifies CASTPPPSPYNEQFF. Drawing the rest from reference TRBV28 and TRBJ2-1, the complete variable domain is DVKVTQSSRYLVKRTGEKVFLECVQDMDHENMFWYRQDPGLGLRLIYFSYDVKMKEKGDIPEGYSVSREKKERFSLILESASTNQTSMYLCASTPPPSPYNEQFFGPGTRLTVL.